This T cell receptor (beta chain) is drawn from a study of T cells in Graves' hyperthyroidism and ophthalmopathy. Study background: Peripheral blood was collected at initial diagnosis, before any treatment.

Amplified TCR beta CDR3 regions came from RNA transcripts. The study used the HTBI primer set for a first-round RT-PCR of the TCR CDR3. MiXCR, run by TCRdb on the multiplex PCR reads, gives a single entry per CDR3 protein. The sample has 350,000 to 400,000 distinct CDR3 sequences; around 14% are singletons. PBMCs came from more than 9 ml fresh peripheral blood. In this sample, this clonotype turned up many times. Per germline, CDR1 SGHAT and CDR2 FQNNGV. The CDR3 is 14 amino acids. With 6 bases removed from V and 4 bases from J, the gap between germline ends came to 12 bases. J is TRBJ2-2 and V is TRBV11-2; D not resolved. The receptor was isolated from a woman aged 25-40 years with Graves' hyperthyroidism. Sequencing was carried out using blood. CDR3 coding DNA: TGTGCCAGCAGTTTAACCCTCAGCACCGGGGAGCTGTTTTTT. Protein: CASSLTLSTGELFF.